The 22 T cell receptor beta chains presented below share a single source sample, sequenced in a study of CD8 T cells in Susac syndrome. Random hexamers were used to reverse transcribe the RNA input (0.5 to 1 ug). TCRdb re-derived calls from the immunoSEQ multiplex PCR reads in MiXCR, one entry per CDR3 protein. Altogether around 200,000 distinct CDR3 sequences are present, approximately 95% being singletons, with the ten largest covering around 0.082%. The source material was CD4+ T cells from PBMCs. These receptors came from a human donor with multiple sclerosis.

This clonotype was recorded only once. This chain joins TRBV2 and TRBJ2-1; D is possibly TRBD1 or TRBD2 (6 bases each). The CDR3 is 16 residues long. V was shortened by 3 bases and J by 4 bases, with 16 bases between the two germline ends. Germline-derived CDR1 and CDR2 are SNHLY and FYNNEI. CDR3: CASSEYGGSLYNEQFF. The CDR3 bases are TGTGCCAGCAGTGAGTACGGGGGCTCCCTTTACAATGAGCAGTTCTTC.

The rearrangement joins TRBV30 to TRBJ1-3; D is undetermined. The CDR3 sequence is 13 residues long. Trimming left V 3 bases short and J 0 bases short, with 6 bases between. Germline CDR1 reads GTSNPN; CDR2 reads SVGIG (reference sequence). As DNA, the CDR3 is TGTGCCTGGAGAAATAGCTCTGGAAACACCATATATTTT. Protein product: CAWRNSSGNTIYF.

The gene calls are TRBV29-1 and TRBJ2-3; 10 bases are a match to TRBD2. After removal of 4 bases from V and 4 bases from J, the junction contained 2 bases not matched to a gene. This CDR3 comprises 13 residues. Germline CDR1 is SQVTM and CDR2 is ANQGSEA. CDR3 sequence: CSVVAGGPDTQYF. The CDR3 nucleotides read TGCAGCGTTGTAGCGGGGGGCCCAGATACGCAGTATTTT.

The rearrangement links TRBV20-1 to TRBJ2-1, with D uncertain. The CDR3 totals 12 residues. The germline V and J ends were trimmed by 5 bases and 6 bases, with 11 bases remaining between them. Germline values: CDR1 DFQATT, CDR2 SNEGSKA (reference sequence). CDR3 nucleotides: TGCAGTGCTCTCTGGCAGTCCAATGAGCAGTTCTTC. It is translated as CSALWQSNEQFF.

This chain links TRBV29-1 with TRBJ2-3; D is unresolved. V lost 7 bases and J lost 1, with 12 bases in between. The CDR3 runs 13 residues. CDR1 and CDR2 (germline): SQVTM, ANQGSEA. The CDR3 DNA sequence: TGCAGCGCACAAATCCGGGGCACAGATACGCAGTATTTT. Amino acid sequence: CSAQIRGTDTQYF.

The chain couples TRBV23-1 to TRBJ1-5; unclear D gene. TRBV23-1 is an ORF for which the function is uncertain. Trimming cost V 10 bases and J 4 bases, with 5 bases left between them. This CDR3 region has 10 residues. DNA for the CDR3: TGCGCCACCCAGAATCAGCCCCAGCATTTT. This sequence encodes CATQNQPQHF.

The CDR3 sequence is CAWGREAVNTEAFF. CDR3 nucleotide sequence: TGTGCCTGGGGCCGAGAGGCCGTGAACACTGAAGCTTTCTTT. The J gene is TRBJ1-1, the V gene TRBV30, with no clear D. The V and J ends lost 5 bases and 0 bases respectively, with 13 bases between them. The length of the CDR3 is 14 residues. CDR1 GTSNPN and CDR2 SVGIG come from the germline V gene (reference sequence).

The rearrangement links TRBV30 to TRBJ1-2; D is unresolved. The V end was cut by 4 bases, the J end by 11 bases, with 14 bases between. CDR3 length equals 11 residues. Per the germline V gene, CDR1 is GTSNPN and CDR2 is SVGIG (reference sequence). The CDR3 loop is CAWTPQYGYTF. CDR3 bases: TGTGCCTGGACACCCCAGTACGGATACACCTTC.

V gene TRBV20-1 combines with J gene TRBJ2-3; possibly TRBD2 for D (6 bases). Trimming cost V 5 bases and J 5 bases, with 11 bases left between them. The CDR3 sequence is 12 residues long. Germline assignment: CDR1 DFQATT and CDR2 SNEGSKA (reference sequence). CDR3 sequence: CSAGGREDTQYF. The DNA of the CDR3 is TGCAGTGCTGGAGGGCGGGAAGATACGCAGTATTTT.

The chain recombines TRBV6-5 with TRBJ2-2, with TRBD2 as a possible D gene (5 bases). This CDR3 region has 18 residues. V was pared by 2 bases and J by 0 bases, with 16 bases between. The germline CDR1 and CDR2 sequences are MNHEY and SVGAGI. CDR3 sequence: CASSYGRPSRANTGELFF. The DNA for the CDR3 is TGTGCCAGCAGTTACGGGAGACCCAGCCGAGCGAACACCGGGGAGCTGTTTTTT.

This clonotype was recorded once. The CDR3: CASRQQGGTLNIQYF. The DNA of the CDR3 is TGTGCCAGCAGGCAACAGGGAGGAACCCTAAACATTCAGTACTTC. The chain couples TRBV6-5 to TRBJ2-4, with D perhaps being TRBD1 or TRBD2 (6 bases each). The CDR3 length is 15 residues. V was clipped by 6 bases and J by 6 bases, with 18 bases between them. Germline CDR1 is MNHEY and CDR2 is SVGAGI.

The chain is built from TRBV3-1 and TRBJ2-1; possibly TRBD2 for D (5 bases). Trimming took 3 bases from V and 3 from J, leaving 9 bases between them. Per germline, CDR1 LGHDT and CDR2 YNNKEL (reference sequence). The CDR3 runs to 14 residues. CDR3 in DNA: TGTGCCAGCAGCCAGCCCACTAGCTACAATGAGCAGTTCTTC. This gives the protein CASSQPTSYNEQFF.

The V gene is TRBV12-3 or TRBV12-4, the J gene TRBJ1-2; 9 bases map to TRBD1. V gave up 7 bases and J gave up 7 bases; unmatched junction bases: 4. The CDR3 covers 12 residues. This CDR3 is CASNTGGLGYTF. DNA for the CDR3: TGTGCCAGCAATACAGGGGGCCTTGGCTACACCTTC.

The chain uses TRBV29-1 and TRBJ1-1, with D unresolved. Germline CDR1 is SQVTM and CDR2 is ANQGSEA. The CDR3 is 14 residues long. V lost 6 bases and J lost 1, with 15 bases in between. The CDR3 here is CSVGPGGRNTEAFF. The CDR3, as DNA: TGCAGCGTGGGCCCGGGAGGACGGAACACTGAAGCTTTCTTT.

J is TRBJ1-3 and V is TRBV30, with D hard to call. Germline V lookup: CDR1 GTSNPN, CDR2 SVGIG (reference sequence). The CDR3 loop spans 12 amino acids. Trimming stripped 5 bases from V and 4 bases from J, with 9 bases between. This CDR3 reads CAWEMGGNTIYF. The CDR3 nucleotides are TGTGCCTGGGAGATGGGGGGAAACACCATATATTTT.

The J gene is TRBJ1-1, the V gene TRBV5-1, with D unresolved. Trimming took 5 bases from V and 0 from J, leaving 8 bases between them. The germline gives CDR1 SGHRS, CDR2 YFSETQ. The CDR3 runs to 13 residues. CDR3 DNA: TGCGCCAGCAGGAGTAGGATGAACACTGAAGCTTTCTTT. This sequence encodes CASRSRMNTEAFF.

The chain employs TRBV19 and TRBJ1-5; D is perhaps TRBD1 (6 bases). The CDR3 loop spans 15 amino acids. CDR1 is LNHDA, CDR2 SQIVND, per germline (reference sequence). Trimming removed 10 bases at V and 4 bases at J, with 20 bases between. DNA of the CDR3: TGTGCCACCCAAAGGGGGGTGGGATTGAATCAGCCCCAGCATTTT. Protein: CATQRGVGLNQPQHF.

This clonotype was counted a few times. This chain links TRBV9 with TRBJ1-2; 7 bases are a match to TRBD1. The V and J ends lost 4 bases and 2 bases, in that order; junction bases with no gene match: 8. Germline-derived CDR1 and CDR2 are SGDLS and YYNGEE. This CDR3 contains 15 residues. CDR3 in DNA: TGTGCCAGCAGCTCAAGGGGGCAGGGGAACTATGGCTACACCTTC. Translated: CASSSRGQGNYGYTF.

The chain has TRBV20-1 and TRBJ1-1, with 8 bases aligning to TRBD1. The CDR3 runs to 14 residues. Losses at the gene ends were 5 bases for V and 0 bases for J; bases not matched to a gene: 5. CDR1 is DFQATT, CDR2 SNEGSKA, per germline (reference sequence). The DNA for the CDR3 is TGCAGTGCTCAGGACAGGGTGATGAACACTGAAGCTTTCTTT. Its protein is CSAQDRVMNTEAFF.

This sequence joins TRBV28 and TRBJ1-6; D call uncertain. The germline V gene has CDR1 MDHEN and CDR2 SYDVKM. The CDR3 totals 12 residues. V lost 6 bases and J lost 10, with 10 bases in between. The CDR3 DNA sequence: TGTGCCAGCAGCTACGGTACCTCACCCCTCCACTTT. Its protein is CASSYGTSPLHF.

The rearrangement links TRBV12-3 or TRBV12-4 to TRBJ1-5; D possibly corresponds to TRBD1 (6 bases). This CDR3 comprises 14 residues. Trimming pared 2 bases from V and 7 bases from J, leaving 12 bases between. CDR3 sequence reads: CASSLQGKGQPQHF. In nucleotides, the CDR3 is TGTGCCAGCAGTTTACAGGGGAAAGGGCAGCCCCAGCATTTT.

The V and J genes are TRBV20-1 and TRBJ2-1; 7 bases agree with TRBD2. The length of the CDR3 is 12 residues. Germline assignment: CDR1 DFQATT and CDR2 SNEGSKA (reference sequence). The V gene end was trimmed by 6 bases and the J gene end by 10 bases; junction bases not matched to a gene: 9. The CDR3 here is CSANPGREEQFF. The CDR3 coding sequence is TGCAGTGCCAATCCGGGGCGGGAGGAGCAGTTCTTC.